The entry below describes one TCR beta chain. Its specificity is not known. The time point denotes: identical approximately ten-day culture without peptide (control). Sequencing was performed with immunoSEQ multiplex PCR; in TCRdb, only in-frame clones are kept and a portion is missing. Of over 13,000 clones in the sample, under 90% were seen once. The data were obtained in a study of PD-1 blockade in mismatch repair-deficient tumors. Overall study results and limits: All three positive peptides came from frameshift mutations, yielding 142 blood TCRs.

The material sequenced was cells cultured in vitro, taken from a patient treated with pembrolizumab. The TCR sequence derives from an adult with mismatch repair-deficient cancer.

The CDR3 DNA reads as TGTGCCAGCAGCCAAGATCCCCCAGTGCTCCTGTTTTTT. Translating it yields CASSQDPPVLLFF. The gene calls are TRBV4-2 and TRBJ1-4; no definite D call. V lost 0 bases and J 14 bases, leaving 13 bases between the germline ends. CDR3 length: 13 amino acids. Germline values: CDR1 LGHNA, CDR2 YNFKEQ.